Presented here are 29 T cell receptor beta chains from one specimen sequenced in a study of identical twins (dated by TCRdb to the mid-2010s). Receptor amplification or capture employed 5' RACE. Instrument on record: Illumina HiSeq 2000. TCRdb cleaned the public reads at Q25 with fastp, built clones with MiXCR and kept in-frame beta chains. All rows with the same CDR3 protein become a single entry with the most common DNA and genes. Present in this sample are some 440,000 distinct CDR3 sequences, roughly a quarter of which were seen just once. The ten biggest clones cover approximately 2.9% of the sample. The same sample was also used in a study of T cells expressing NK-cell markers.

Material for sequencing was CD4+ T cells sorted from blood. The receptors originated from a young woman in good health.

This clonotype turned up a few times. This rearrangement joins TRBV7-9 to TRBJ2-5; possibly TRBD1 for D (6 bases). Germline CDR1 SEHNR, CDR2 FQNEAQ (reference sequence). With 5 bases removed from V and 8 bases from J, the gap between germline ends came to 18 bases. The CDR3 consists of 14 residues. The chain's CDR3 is CASSRVQGPLTQYF. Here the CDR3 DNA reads TGTGCCAGCAGCCGCGTGCAGGGGCCCCTAACCCAGTACTTC. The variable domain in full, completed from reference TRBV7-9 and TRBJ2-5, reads DTGVSQNPRHKITKRGQNVTFRCDPISEHNRLYWYRQTLGQGPEFLTYFQNEAQLEKSRLLSDRFSAERPKGSFSTLEIQRTEQGDSAMYLCASSRVQGPLTQYFGPGTRLLVL.

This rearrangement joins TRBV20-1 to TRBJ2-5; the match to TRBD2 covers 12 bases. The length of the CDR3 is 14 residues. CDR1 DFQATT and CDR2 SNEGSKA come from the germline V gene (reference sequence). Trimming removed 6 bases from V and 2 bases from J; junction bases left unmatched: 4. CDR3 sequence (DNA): TGCAGTGCGACTAGCGGGGGTTTACAAGAGACCCAGTACTTC. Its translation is CSATSGGLQETQYF.

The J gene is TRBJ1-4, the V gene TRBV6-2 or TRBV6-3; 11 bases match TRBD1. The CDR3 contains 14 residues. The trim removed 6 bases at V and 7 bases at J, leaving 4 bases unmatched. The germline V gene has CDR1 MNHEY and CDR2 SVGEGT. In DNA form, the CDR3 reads TGTGCCAGCAGATTGGACAGGGGGCGTGAAAAACTGTTTTTT. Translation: CASRLDRGREKLFF.

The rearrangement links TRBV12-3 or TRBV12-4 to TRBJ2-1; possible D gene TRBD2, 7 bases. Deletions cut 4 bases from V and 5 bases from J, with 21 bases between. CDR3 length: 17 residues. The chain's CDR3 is CASSSEVGGGAHNEQFF. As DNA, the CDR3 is TGTGCCAGCAGTTCAGAGGTAGGGGGGGGCGCACACAATGAGCAGTTCTTC.

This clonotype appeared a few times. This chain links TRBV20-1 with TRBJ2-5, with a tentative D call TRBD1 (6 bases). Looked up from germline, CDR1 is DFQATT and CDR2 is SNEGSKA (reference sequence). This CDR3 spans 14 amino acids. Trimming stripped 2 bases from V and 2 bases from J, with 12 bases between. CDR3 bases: TGCAGTGCTAGATTCGCAGGGACACAAGAGACCCAGTACTTC. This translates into CSARFAGTQETQYF.

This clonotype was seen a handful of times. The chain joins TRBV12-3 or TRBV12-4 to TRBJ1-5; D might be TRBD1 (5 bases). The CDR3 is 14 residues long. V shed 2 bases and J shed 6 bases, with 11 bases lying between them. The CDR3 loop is CASSLNSGGQPQHF. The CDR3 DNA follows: TGTGCCAGCAGTTTAAATAGTGGGGGTCAGCCCCAGCATTTT.

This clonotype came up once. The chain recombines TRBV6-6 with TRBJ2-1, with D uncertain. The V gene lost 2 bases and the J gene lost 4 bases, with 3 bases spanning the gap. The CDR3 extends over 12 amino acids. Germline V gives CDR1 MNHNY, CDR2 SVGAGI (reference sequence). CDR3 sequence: CASSYQYNEQFF. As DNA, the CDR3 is TGTGCCAGCAGTTACCAGTACAATGAGCAGTTCTTC.

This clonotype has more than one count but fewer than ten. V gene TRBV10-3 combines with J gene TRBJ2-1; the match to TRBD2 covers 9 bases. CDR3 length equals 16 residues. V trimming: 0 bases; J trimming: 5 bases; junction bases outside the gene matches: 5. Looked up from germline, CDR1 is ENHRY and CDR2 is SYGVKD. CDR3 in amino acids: CAISESELAGNNEQFF. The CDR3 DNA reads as TGTGCCATCAGTGAGTCGGAACTAGCGGGCAACAATGAGCAGTTCTTC.

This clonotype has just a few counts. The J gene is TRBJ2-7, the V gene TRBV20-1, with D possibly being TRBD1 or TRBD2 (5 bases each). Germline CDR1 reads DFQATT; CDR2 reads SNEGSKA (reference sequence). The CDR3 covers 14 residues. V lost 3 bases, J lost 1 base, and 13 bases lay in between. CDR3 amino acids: CSASRGKGSYEQYF. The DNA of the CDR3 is TGCAGTGCTAGTCGAGGGAAGGGGTCCTACGAGCAGTACTTC.

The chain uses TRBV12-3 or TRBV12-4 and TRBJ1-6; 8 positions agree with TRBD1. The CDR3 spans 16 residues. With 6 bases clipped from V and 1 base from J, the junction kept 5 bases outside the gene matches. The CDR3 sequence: CASRAHRGSYNSPLHF. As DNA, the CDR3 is TGTGCCAGCAGGGCTCACAGGGGGTCCTATAATTCACCCCTCCACTTT.

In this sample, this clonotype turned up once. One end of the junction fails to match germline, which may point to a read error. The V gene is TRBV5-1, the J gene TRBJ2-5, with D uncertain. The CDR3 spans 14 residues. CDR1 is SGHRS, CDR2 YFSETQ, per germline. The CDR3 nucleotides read TGCGCCATCAGCTTGGTGGGGTCTCAAGAGACCCAGTACTTC. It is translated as CAISLVGSQETQYF.

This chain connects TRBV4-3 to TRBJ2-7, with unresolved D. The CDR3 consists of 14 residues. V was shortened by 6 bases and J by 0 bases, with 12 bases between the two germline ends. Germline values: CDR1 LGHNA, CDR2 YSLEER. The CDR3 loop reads CASSRNVGSYEQYF. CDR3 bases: TGCGCCAGCAGTCGTAATGTGGGCTCCTACGAGCAGTACTTC.

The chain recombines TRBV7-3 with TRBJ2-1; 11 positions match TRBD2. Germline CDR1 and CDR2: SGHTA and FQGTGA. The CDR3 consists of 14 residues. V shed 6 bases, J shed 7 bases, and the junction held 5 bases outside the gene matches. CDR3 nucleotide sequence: TGTGCCAGCAGACTAACTAGCGGGGGTAATGAGCAGTTCTTC. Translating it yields CASRLTSGGNEQFF.

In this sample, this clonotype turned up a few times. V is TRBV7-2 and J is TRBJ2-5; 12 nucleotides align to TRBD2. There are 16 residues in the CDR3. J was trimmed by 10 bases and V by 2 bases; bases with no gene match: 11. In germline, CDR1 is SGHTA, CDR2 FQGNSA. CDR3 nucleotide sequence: TGTGCCAGCAGCTTAATGCGGACTAGCGGGGAGTTGATCCAGTACTTC. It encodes CASSLMRTSGELIQYF.

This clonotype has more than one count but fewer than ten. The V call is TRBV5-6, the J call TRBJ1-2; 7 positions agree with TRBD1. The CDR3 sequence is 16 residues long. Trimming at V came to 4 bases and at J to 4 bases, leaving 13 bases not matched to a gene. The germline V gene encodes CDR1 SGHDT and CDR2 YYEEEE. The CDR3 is CASSPTSAGQVYGYTF. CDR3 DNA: TGTGCCAGCAGCCCGACTTCGGCCGGACAGGTCTATGGCTACACCTTC.

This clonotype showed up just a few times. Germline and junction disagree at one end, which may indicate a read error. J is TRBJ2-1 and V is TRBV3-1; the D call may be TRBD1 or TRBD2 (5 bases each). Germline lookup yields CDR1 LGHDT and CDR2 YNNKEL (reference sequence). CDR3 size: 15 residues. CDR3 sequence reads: CASSQSGVRGGRLKF. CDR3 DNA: TGTGCCAGCAGCCAAAGTGGGGTAAGGGGCGGGCGGCTGAAGTTC.

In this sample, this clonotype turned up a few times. The CDR3 nucleotides read TGTGCCAGCAGTTTAGGGCGTGGCCAAGATACGCAGTATTTT. Translated, it gives CASSLGRGQDTQYF. The J gene is TRBJ2-3, the V gene TRBV12-3 or TRBV12-4; D gene unclear. V was clipped by 1 base and J by 5 bases, with 10 bases between them. CDR3 length equals 14 residues.

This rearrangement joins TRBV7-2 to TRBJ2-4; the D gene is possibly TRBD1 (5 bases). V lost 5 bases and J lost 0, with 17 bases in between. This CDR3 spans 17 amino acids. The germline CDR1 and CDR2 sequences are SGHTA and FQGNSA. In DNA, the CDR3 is TGTGCCAGCAGCCCGGCCCGACAGTTAAGAGCCAAAAACATTCAGTACTTC. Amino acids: CASSPARQLRAKNIQYF. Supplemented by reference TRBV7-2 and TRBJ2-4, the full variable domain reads GAGVSQSPSNKVTEKGKDVELRCDPISGHTALYWYRQSLGQGLEFLIYFQGNSAPDKSGLPSDRFSAERTGGSVSTLTIQRTQQEDSAVYLCASSPARQLRAKNIQYFGAGTRLSVL.

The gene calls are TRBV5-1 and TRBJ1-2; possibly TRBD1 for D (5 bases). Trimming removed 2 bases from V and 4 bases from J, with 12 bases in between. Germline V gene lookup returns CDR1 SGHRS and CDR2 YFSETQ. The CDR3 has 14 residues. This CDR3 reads CASSFSDSSYGYTF. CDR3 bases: TGCGCCAGCAGCTTTTCCGACAGTAGCTATGGCTACACCTTC. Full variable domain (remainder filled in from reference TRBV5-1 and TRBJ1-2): KAGVTQTPRYLIKTRGQQVTLSCSPISGHRSVSWYQQTPGQGLQFLFEYFSETQRNKGNFPGRFSGRQFSNSRSEMNVSTLELGDSALYLCASSFSDSSYGYTFGSGTRLTVV.

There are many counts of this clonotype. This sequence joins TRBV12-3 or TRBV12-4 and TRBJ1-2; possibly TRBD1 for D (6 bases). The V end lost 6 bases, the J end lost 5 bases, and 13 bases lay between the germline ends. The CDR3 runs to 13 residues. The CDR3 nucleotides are TGTGCCAGCAGCTACAGGGACCGATATGGCTACACCTTC. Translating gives CASSYRDRYGYTF.

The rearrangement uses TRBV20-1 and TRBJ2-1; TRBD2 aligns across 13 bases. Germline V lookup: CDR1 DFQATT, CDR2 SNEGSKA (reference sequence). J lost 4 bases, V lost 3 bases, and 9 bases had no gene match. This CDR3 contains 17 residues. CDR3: CSARTSGGRLSYNEQFF. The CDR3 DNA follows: TGCAGTGCTAGGACTAGCGGGGGGCGCCTCTCATACAATGAGCAGTTCTTC.

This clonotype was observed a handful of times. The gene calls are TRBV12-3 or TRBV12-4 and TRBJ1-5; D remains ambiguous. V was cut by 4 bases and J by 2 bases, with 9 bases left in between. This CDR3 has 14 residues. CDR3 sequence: CASSYTGGNQPQHF. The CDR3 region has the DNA TGTGCCAGCAGTTACACTGGGGGCAATCAGCCCCAGCATTTT.

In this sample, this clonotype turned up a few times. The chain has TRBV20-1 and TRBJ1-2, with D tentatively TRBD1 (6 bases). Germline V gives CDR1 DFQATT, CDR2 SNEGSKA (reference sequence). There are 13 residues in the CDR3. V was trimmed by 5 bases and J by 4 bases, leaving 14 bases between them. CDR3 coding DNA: TGCAGTGCTGGGATCAGGGGTAGCTATGGCTACACCTTC. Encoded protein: CSAGIRGSYGYTF.

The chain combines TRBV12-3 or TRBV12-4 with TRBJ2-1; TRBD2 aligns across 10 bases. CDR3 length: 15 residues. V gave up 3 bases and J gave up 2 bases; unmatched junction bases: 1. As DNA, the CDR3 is TGTGCCAGCAGTTTTAGCGGGAGGACCTACAATGAGCAGTTCTTC. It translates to CASSFSGRTYNEQFF.

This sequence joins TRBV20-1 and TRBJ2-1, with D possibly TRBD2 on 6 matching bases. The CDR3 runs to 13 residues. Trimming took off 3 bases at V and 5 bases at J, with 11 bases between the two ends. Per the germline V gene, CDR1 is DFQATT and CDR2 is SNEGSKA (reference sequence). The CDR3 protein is CSASRDFNNEQFF. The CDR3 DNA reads TGCAGTGCTAGCCGGGACTTTAACAATGAGCAGTTCTTC.

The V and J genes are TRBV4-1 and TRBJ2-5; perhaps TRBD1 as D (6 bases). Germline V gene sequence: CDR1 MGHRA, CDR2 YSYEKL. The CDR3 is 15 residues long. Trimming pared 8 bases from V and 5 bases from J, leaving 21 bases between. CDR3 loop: CASRLGQRPQETQYF. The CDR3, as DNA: TGCGCCAGCCGTCTTGGACAGCGCCCACAGGAGACCCAGTACTTC.

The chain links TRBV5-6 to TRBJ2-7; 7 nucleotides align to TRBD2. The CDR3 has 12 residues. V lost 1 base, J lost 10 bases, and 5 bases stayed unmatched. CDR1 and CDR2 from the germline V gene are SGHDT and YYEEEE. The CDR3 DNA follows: TGTGCCAGCAGCTTGTCGCGGGAGCGACAGTACTTC. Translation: CASSLSRERQYF.

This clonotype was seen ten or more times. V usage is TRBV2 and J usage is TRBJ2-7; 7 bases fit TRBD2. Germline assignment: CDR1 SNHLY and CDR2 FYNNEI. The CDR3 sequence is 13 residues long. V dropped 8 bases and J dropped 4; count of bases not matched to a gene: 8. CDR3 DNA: TGTGCCAGCGGACTAGGGTCCTTTTACGAGCAGTACTTC. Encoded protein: CASGLGSFYEQYF.

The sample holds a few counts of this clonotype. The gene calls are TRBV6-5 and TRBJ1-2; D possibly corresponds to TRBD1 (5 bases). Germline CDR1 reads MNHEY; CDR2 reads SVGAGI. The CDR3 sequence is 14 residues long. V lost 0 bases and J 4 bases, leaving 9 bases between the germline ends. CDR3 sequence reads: CASSYSVRGYGYTF. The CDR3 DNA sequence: TGTGCCAGCAGTTACTCAGTTAGGGGCTATGGCTACACCTTC.